The 2 T cell receptor beta chains reported below all come from one sample, sequenced in a study of cytomegalovirus exposure and HLA in healthy donors. Researchers ran the PCR with 60 Vbeta and 13 Jbeta primers. Clones were sequenced by immunoSEQ multiplex PCR, and TCRdb holds only the in-frame ones, with some missing. The sample yields more than 80,000 clones, 65% to 90% seen once. The source material was PBMCs. These receptors were obtained from a man in his fifties in good health and CMV-seronegative.

V is TRBV30 and J is TRBJ1-4; D perhaps matches TRBD1 (5 bases). There are 12 residues in the CDR3. The germline V gene has CDR1 GTSNPN and CDR2 SVGIG (reference sequence). The CDR3 bases are TGTGCAGGCGACCTCCGGGGGGGAAAACTGTTTTTT. Translation gives CAGDLRGGKLFF.

The chain is built from TRBV5-5 and TRBJ2-3; tentatively, D is TRBD2 (7 bases). Trimming pared 7 bases from V and 3 bases from J, leaving 18 bases between. Germline CDR1 and CDR2: SGHKS and YYEKEE (reference sequence). The CDR3 has 15 amino acids. The CDR3 DNA follows: TGTGCCAGCGGGTTGGGGGGGCTCGTTACAGATACGCAGTATTTT. Protein sequence: CASGLGGLVTDTQYF.